This TCR beta chain was found in a study of T cell responses to AZD1222 COVID-19 vaccine. Here immunoSEQ multiplex PCR was the method, and the copy in TCRdb shows in-frame clones only, minus some. The sample carries about 140,000 clones, 70% to 90% recorded once. Findings of the study overall: Spike-wide coverage was observed for vaccine-associated CD4 TCRs, with dominant responses at 160-218 and 743-854.

With 10 bases removed from V and 2 bases from J, the gap between germline ends came to 12 bases. CDR3 length: 13 residues. In germline, CDR1 is LNHDA, CDR2 SQIVND (reference sequence). Note on this clone: Its antigen is unknown.

This TCR derives from an adult who received the AZD1222 COVID-19 vaccine. The sequencing used peripheral blood, collected 28 days after the second AZD1222 dose. The chain carries TRBV19 and TRBJ1-3, with D perhaps TRBD1 (6 bases). Here the CDR3 DNA reads TGTGCCACATACAGGGATCCTGGAAACACCATATATTTT. It translates to CATYRDPGNTIYF.